A single sample is the source of the 16 T cell receptor beta chains below, sequenced in a study of blood T cell repertoires in COVID-19. Libraries were prepared by immunoSEQ multiplex PCR; TCRdb keeps only in-frame clonotypes and omits some of them. The profile shows 200,000 to 250,000 clones, around 90% of them singletons. The sequenced sample was peripheral blood. The receptor set was obtained from a man aged 65 to 85 with acute or convalescent COVID-19.

This clone was recorded once. The CDR3 DNA is TGTGCCAGCAGTCCGTACTCTAGCGGGAGGGCCTACGAGCAGTACTTC. Its translation: CASSPYSSGRAYEQYF. The chain links TRBV28 to TRBJ2-7; 12 bases are shared with TRBD2. Germline CDR1 reads MDHEN; CDR2 reads SYDVKM. V was pared by 5 bases and J by 2 bases, with 7 bases of the junction left unmatched. The CDR3 covers 16 residues.

This rearrangement joins TRBV10-3 to TRBJ1-2, with 11 bases matching TRBD1. The CDR3 totals 16 residues. The germline V gene has CDR1 ENHRY and CDR2 SYGVKD. Trimming cost V 0 bases and J 6 bases; bases outside gene matches: 6. The CDR3 loop reads CAISESPSDRGHGYTF. The CDR3 region has the DNA TGTGCCATCAGTGAGTCACCCTCGGACAGGGGGCATGGCTACACCTTC.

The chain carries TRBV19 and TRBJ2-7; 16 nucleotides align to TRBD2. There are 17 residues in the CDR3. CDR1 is LNHDA, CDR2 SQIVND, per germline (reference sequence). With V trimmed by 4 bases and J by 2 bases, 5 bases remained unmatched. Here the CDR3 reads CASSTTGTSGRAYEQYF. CDR3 nucleotides: TGTGCCAGTAGTACTACCGGGACTAGCGGGAGGGCCTACGAGCAGTACTTC.

CDR3 loop: CASTARVKETQYF. The DNA for the CDR3 is TGTGCCAGCACCGCGAGGGTGAAGGAGACCCAGTACTTC. The chain employs TRBV5-6 and TRBJ2-5; tentative D call: TRBD2 (5 bases). V shed 6 bases and J shed 5 bases, with 14 bases lying between them. The CDR3 is made up of 13 amino acids. The germline gives CDR1 SGHDT, CDR2 YYEEEE.

A word on this clone: This sample also contains other DNA sequences that code for the same CDR3. This chain uses TRBV4-3 with TRBJ2-7; 14 bases align to TRBD2. The CDR3 is 15 residues long. Germline-derived CDR1 and CDR2 are LGHNA and YSLEER. The junction had 2 bases not matched to a gene; V was cut back by 4 bases and J by 3 bases. CDR3 nucleotide sequence: TGCGCCAGCAGCCGCGGGACTAGCGGGAGCTACGAGCAGTACTTC. The encoded protein is CASSRGTSGSYEQYF.

This chain links TRBV5-1 with TRBJ2-1, with 8 positions matching TRBD2. V gave up 0 bases and J gave up 8 bases; unmatched junction bases: 10. The CDR3 is made up of 16 amino acids. The germline V gene has CDR1 SGHRS and CDR2 YFSETQ. In DNA, the CDR3 is TGCGCCAGCAGCTTGGGGGAAGCGGGAGCTGGCTATGAGCAGTTCTTC. Protein product: CASSLGEAGAGYEQFF.

The genes are TRBV7-9 and TRBJ2-3, with D perhaps matching TRBD2 (7 bases). The CDR3 spans 14 residues. CDR1 is SEHNR, CDR2 FQNEAQ, per germline (reference sequence). V was trimmed by 1 base and J by 5 bases, leaving 10 bases between them. CDR3 region: CASSLGGGGDTQYF. The CDR3 coding sequence is TGTGCCAGCAGCTTAGGCGGGGGCGGAGATACGCAGTATTTT.

The genes are TRBV7-9 and TRBJ2-2; D not certain. Germline CDR1 is SEHNR and CDR2 is FQNEAQ (reference sequence). V shed 1 base and J shed 5 bases, with 8 bases lying between them. CDR3 length equals 14 residues. CDR3 bases: TGTGCCAGCAGCTTAGTCGGTGATACCGGGGAGCTGTTTTTT. It translates to CASSLVGDTGELFF.

The genes are TRBV3-1 (or the pseudogene TRBV3-2) and TRBJ1-1; 9 bases align to TRBD1. The V segment lost 0 bases and the J segment 4 bases; nucleotides outside the gene matches: 6. This CDR3 region has 16 residues. The germline gives CDR1 LGHDT, CDR2 YNNKEL (reference sequence). The CDR3 region has the DNA TGTGCCAGCAGCCAAGATATCGGGACAGGGTCCACTGAAGCTTTCTTT. Protein product: CASSQDIGTGSTEAFF.

This clone appeared a single time. The rearrangement uses TRBV18 and TRBJ1-4, with TRBD1 matching 7 bases. The CDR3 loop spans 16 amino acids. Germline V gene lookup returns CDR1 KGHSH and CDR2 LQKENI. V shed 3 bases and J 0 bases; nucleotides not matched to a gene: 4. CDR3: CASSPLQGTTNEKLFF. The CDR3 DNA reads as TGTGCCAGCTCACCCCTACAGGGGACAACTAATGAAAAACTGTTTTTT.

This chain uses TRBV2 with TRBJ2-4; D is unresolved. Trimming took off 7 bases at V and 10 bases at J, with 17 bases between the two ends. Germline CDR1 is SNHLY and CDR2 is FYNNEI. CDR3 size: 13 residues. The CDR3 region has the DNA TGTGCCAGCACCCTAGAACTCGGCAAAATTCAGTACTTC. Translating gives CASTLELGKIQYF.

This clone occurred once. The gene calls are TRBV6-5 and TRBJ1-1; D is undetermined. CDR3 length: 14 residues. Germline lookup yields CDR1 MNHEY and CDR2 SVGAGI. V lost 7 bases, J lost 0 bases, and 12 bases lay in between. The CDR3 loop reads CASTPGNMNTEAFF. CDR3 bases: TGTGCCAGCACTCCAGGAAATATGAACACTGAAGCTTTCTTT.

This sequence joins TRBV19 and TRBJ1-6; 7 nucleotides align to TRBD1. The germline gives CDR1 LNHDA, CDR2 SQIVND (reference sequence). This CDR3 region has 18 residues. The trim removed 4 bases at V and 0 bases at J, leaving 9 bases unmatched. The CDR3 nucleotides read TGTGCCAGTAGTACCTCTTTCAGGGGGACCTCCTATAATTCACCCCTCCACTTT. It translates to CASSTSFRGTSYNSPLHF.

J is TRBJ1-1 and V is TRBV19; D is unresolved. V was clipped by 2 bases and J by 5 bases, with 15 bases between them. There are 15 residues in the CDR3. Germline V CDR1 and CDR2: LNHDA, SQIVND (reference sequence). This chain's CDR3 is CASSIFIGSPTEAFF. The CDR3 nucleotides read TGTGCCAGTAGTATATTTATCGGGAGTCCTACTGAAGCTTTCTTT.

The chain is built from TRBV10-3 and TRBJ2-1, with 10 bases aligning to TRBD1. CDR1 ENHRY and CDR2 SYGVKD come from the germline V gene. With 6 bases clipped from V and 8 bases from J, the junction kept 4 bases outside the gene matches. This CDR3 spans 13 amino acids. CDR3 in amino acids: CAISGTGVDEQFF. The CDR3 nucleotides are TGTGCCATCAGCGGGACAGGGGTTGATGAGCAGTTCTTC.

The V call is TRBV2, the J call TRBJ1-1; a possible D gene is TRBD1 (6 bases). With 7 bases removed from V and 0 bases from J, the gap between germline ends came to 12 bases. The length of the CDR3 is 14 residues. Germline V gene lookup returns CDR1 SNHLY and CDR2 FYNNEI. CDR3 residues: CASNRDRLNTEAFF. In DNA form, the CDR3 reads TGTGCCAGCAACCGAGACAGGTTGAACACTGAAGCTTTCTTT.